The 9 T cell receptor beta chains below were found in one sample sequenced in a study of T cell responses to AZD1222 COVID-19 vaccine. Sequencing used immunoSEQ multiplex PCR; TCRdb keeps in-frame clones, though not all of them. The repertoire holds about 77,000 clones, with roughly 90% as singletons. Sequenced material: peripheral blood, taken 28 days after the second AZD1222 dose. These receptors all come from an adult who received the AZD1222 COVID-19 vaccine.

This chain links TRBV28 with TRBJ2-2, with 12 positions matching TRBD2. CDR3 size: 16 residues. Germline loops: CDR1 MDHEN, CDR2 SYDVKM. V lost 5 bases and J lost 5; bases outside the gene matches: 6. The CDR3 region is CASSMTSGRRTGELFF. CDR3 coding DNA: TGTGCCAGCAGTATGACTAGCGGGAGACGGACCGGGGAGCTGTTTTTT.

The CDR3 DNA is TGTGCCAGCTCACCTGGGGTCTCCTACGAGCAGTACTTC. It translates to CASSPGVSYEQYF. The rearrangement links TRBV18 to TRBJ2-7, with D unclear. Germline V lookup: CDR1 KGHSH, CDR2 LQKENI. The germline V and J ends were trimmed by 3 bases and 0 bases, with 6 bases remaining between them. This CDR3 spans 13 amino acids. Using reference TRBV18 and TRBJ2-7 for the parts outside the CDR3, the full variable domain is NAGVMQNPRHLVRRRGQEARLRCSPMKGHSHVYWYRQLPEEGLKFMVYLQKENIIDESGMPKERFSAEFPKEGPSILRIQQVVRGDSAAYFCASSPGVSYEQYFGPGTRLTVT.

The CDR3 bases are TGTGCCAGTAGTGGGTCCGGGACAGGGAGAGTCTACGAGCAGTACTTC. This encodes CASSGSGTGRVYEQYF. J is TRBJ2-7 and V is TRBV19, with 9 bases aligning to TRBD1. CDR1 LNHDA and CDR2 SQIVND come from the germline V gene (reference sequence). J gave up 3 bases and V 5 bases, and 11 bases lay outside the gene matches. CDR3 length: 16 residues.

This clone was seen once. The chain uses TRBV10-3 and TRBJ2-1; 8 bases agree with TRBD2. The CDR3 totals 15 residues. Germline assignment: CDR1 ENHRY and CDR2 SYGVKD. J lost 9 bases, V lost 7 bases, and 14 bases had no gene match. The CDR3 loop is CAIMPIAGSYGEQFF. In DNA, the CDR3 is TGTGCCATCATGCCAATAGCGGGAAGTTACGGTGAGCAGTTCTTC.

V usage is TRBV21-1 and J usage is TRBJ2-2; whether TRBD2, the table's D call, matches the DNA was not checked. TRBV21-1 is recorded as a pseudogene. The CDR3 loop spans 16 amino acids. CDR3 in DNA: TGTGCCAGCAGCAAGCTGCGTGCGGCGAACACCGGGGAGCTGTTTTTT. It translates to CASSKLRAANTGELFF.

V is TRBV24-1 and J is TRBJ2-6; D might be TRBD1 (5 bases). The germline V gene encodes CDR1 KGHDR and CDR2 SFDVKD. Deletions cut 10 bases from V and 0 bases from J, with 12 bases between. This CDR3 comprises 15 residues. CDR3 amino acids: CATGKGPSGANVLTF. CDR3 DNA sequence: TGTGCCACGGGAAAGGGGCCCTCTGGGGCCAACGTCCTGACTTTC.

This clone was seen a few times. The V and J genes are TRBV7-2 and TRBJ2-3; D is unresolved. This CDR3 is built from 16 residues. The ends were cut back, 5 bases at V and 0 bases at J, with 15 bases in the middle. Germline values: CDR1 SGHTA, CDR2 FQGNSA. The CDR3 DNA reads TGTGCCAGCAGCCCCTCGGCGATGGCAAGCACAGATACGCAGTATTTT. This encodes CASSPSAMASTDTQYF.

This chain connects TRBV18 to TRBJ2-5; D not resolved. In germline, CDR1 is KGHSH, CDR2 LQKENI. The ends were cut back, 6 bases at V and 5 bases at J, with 13 bases in the middle. CDR3 size: 13 residues. In DNA, the CDR3 is TGTGCCAGCTCCGAGGTCCCCCAGGAGACCCAGTACTTC. Translated: CASSEVPQETQYF. The full variable domain, its missing parts supplied by reference TRBV18 and TRBJ2-5, is NAGVMQNPRHLVRRRGQEARLRCSPMKGHSHVYWYRQLPEEGLKFMVYLQKENIIDESGMPKERFSAEFPKEGPSILRIQQVVRGDSAAYFCASSEVPQETQYFGPGTRLLVL.

The chain is built from TRBV9 and TRBJ1-1, with 10 bases lining up with TRBD1. Germline CDR1 SGDLS, CDR2 YYNGEE. Germline trimming cut 5 bases from V and 13 bases from J; bases unmatched to any gene: 8. The CDR3 is 12 residues long. In DNA form, the CDR3 reads TGTGCCAGCAGTGACCTTGGACAGGGGGTTTTCTTT. Translating gives CASSDLGQGVFF.